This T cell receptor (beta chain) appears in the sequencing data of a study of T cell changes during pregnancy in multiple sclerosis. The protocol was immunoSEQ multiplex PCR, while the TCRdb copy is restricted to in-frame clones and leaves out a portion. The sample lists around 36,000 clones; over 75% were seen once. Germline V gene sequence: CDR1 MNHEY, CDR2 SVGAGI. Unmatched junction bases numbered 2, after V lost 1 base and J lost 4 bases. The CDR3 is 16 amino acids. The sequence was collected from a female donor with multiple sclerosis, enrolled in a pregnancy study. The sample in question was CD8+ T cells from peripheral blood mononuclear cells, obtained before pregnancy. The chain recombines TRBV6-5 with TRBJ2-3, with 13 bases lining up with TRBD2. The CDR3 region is CASSYLTSGRSDTQYF. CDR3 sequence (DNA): TGTGCCAGCAGTTACTTGACTAGCGGGAGGTCAGATACGCAGTATTTT.